One sample yielded the 24 T cell receptor beta chains listed below, sequenced in a study of blood T cell repertoires in COVID-19. Produced via immunoSEQ multiplex PCR; TCRdb's table is partial and in-frame only. The sample records 200,000 to 300,000 clones, 80% to 85% being singletons. The sample consisted of peripheral blood. These TCRs come from a woman aged 55-75 years with active or convalescent COVID-19.

This clone was counted a single time. V gene TRBV19 combines with J gene TRBJ1-1; D is possibly TRBD1 (6 bases). Germline CDR1 is LNHDA and CDR2 is SQIVND (reference sequence). CDR3 length equals 15 residues. Trimming removed 6 bases at V and 4 bases at J, with 18 bases between. Written as DNA, the CDR3 is TGTGCCAGTAGCCACTGGACAGCCACTGGCACTGAAGCTTTCTTT. It encodes CASSHWTATGTEAFF.

This clone came up a few times. The junction differs from germline at one of its ends, possibly a read error. The chain has TRBV5-8 and TRBJ1-2; 9 bases match TRBD1. The length of the CDR3 is 11 residues. Germline CDR1 reads SGHTS; CDR2 reads YDEGEE. In nucleotides, the CDR3 is TGTGCCAGCAGCTTGCCGACAGGGGGTTTCTTC. Residues: CASSLPTGGFF. The full variable domain, completed using reference TRBV5-8 and TRBJ1-2, is EAGVTQSPTHLIKTRGQQATLRCSPISGHTSVYWYQQALGLGLQFLLWYDEGEERNRGNFPPRFSGRQFPNYSSELNVNALELEDSALYLCASSLPTGGFFGSGTRLTVV.

The J gene is TRBJ1-1, the V gene TRBV10-3, with TRBD1 as a possible D gene (6 bases). Trimming took off 2 bases at V and 8 bases at J, with 18 bases between the two ends. Germline CDR1 ENHRY, CDR2 SYGVKD. The length of the CDR3 is 15 residues. Here the CDR3 DNA reads TGTGCCATCAGTGAGACCCCGCCGGGACACGGCGAAGCTTTCTTT. Translated, it gives CAISETPPGHGEAFF.

The chain carries TRBV3-1 (or the pseudogene TRBV3-2) and TRBJ1-6; D not resolved. Between the trimmed V and J ends, which lost 4 bases and 8 bases, there was a span of 6 bases. Germline lookup yields CDR1 LGHDT and CDR2 YNNKEL (reference sequence). This CDR3 is built from 12 residues. The CDR3 region has the DNA TGTGCCAGCAGCCTGAGGGATTCACCCCTCCACTTT. Its translation is CASSLRDSPLHF.

The sample holds one count of this clone. The chain uses TRBV4-2 and TRBJ2-3, with a tentative D call TRBD2 (5 bases). The length of the CDR3 is 17 residues. Germline V gene data show CDR1 as LGHNA and CDR2 as YNFKEQ. V gave up 0 bases and J gave up 2 bases, with 15 bases separating them. CDR3 amino acids: CASSQDSSAGPTDTQYF. The CDR3 coding sequence is TGTGCCAGCAGCCAAGATAGTAGCGCAGGCCCCACAGATACGCAGTATTTT.

The chain recombines TRBV30 with TRBJ1-1; possible D gene TRBD1, 5 bases. In germline, CDR1 is GTSNPN, CDR2 SVGIG (reference sequence). The CDR3 is 10 residues long. Trimming stripped 4 bases from V and 8 bases from J, with 8 bases between. The CDR3 DNA follows: TGTGCCTGGAACAGACAGGAAGCTTTCTTT. Amino acids: CAWNRQEAFF.

The chain couples TRBV6-5 to TRBJ1-4; no clear D gene. V was trimmed by 4 bases and J by 4 bases, leaving 7 bases between them. The CDR3 runs 13 residues. From germline, CDR1 is MNHEY and CDR2 SVGAGI. The CDR3 nucleotides read TGTGCCAGCAGTTGGCCTCTTAATGAAAAACTGTTTTTT. Translated: CASSWPLNEKLFF.

This clone was detected only a few times. The chain is built from TRBV4-1 and TRBJ2-7; 9 nucleotides match TRBD1. The J segment lost 1 base and the V segment lost 4 bases, leaving 8 bases of the junction unmatched. Germline V gene lookup returns CDR1 MGHRA and CDR2 YSYEKL. The CDR3 totals 16 residues. CDR3 loop: CASSRDGQGSSYEQYF. The CDR3 nucleotides read TGCGCCAGCAGCCGCGACGGACAGGGGAGTTCCTACGAGCAGTACTTC.

The genes are TRBV24-1 and TRBJ1-3; 12 positions agree with TRBD1. The J segment lost 2 bases and the V segment lost 12 bases, leaving 10 bases of the junction unmatched. This CDR3 contains 16 residues. The germline V gene encodes CDR1 KGHDR and CDR2 SFDVKD. The CDR3 region is CAVTGTGGAPGNTIYF. CDR3 DNA: TGTGCCGTAACCGGGACAGGGGGCGCCCCTGGAAACACCATATATTTT.

The rearrangement uses TRBV5-1 and TRBJ2-3, with 8 bases that match TRBD1. This CDR3 has 15 amino acids. The V and J ends lost 4 bases and 1 base, in that order; junction bases with no gene match: 5. CDR1 and CDR2 (germline): SGHRS, YFSETQ. CDR3 in amino acids: CASSTGQGGTDTQYF. The CDR3 region has the DNA TGCGCCAGCAGCACAGGACAGGGCGGCACAGATACGCAGTATTTT.

V usage is TRBV9 and J usage is TRBJ2-3; D is undetermined. The CDR3 has 14 residues. Germline V gene sequence: CDR1 SGDLS, CDR2 YYNGEE. The V gene lost 3 bases and the J gene lost 3 bases, with 11 bases spanning the gap. This CDR3 reads CASSARTGTDTQYF. The CDR3 nucleotides read TGTGCCAGCAGCGCAAGAACCGGGACAGATACGCAGTATTTT.

The CDR3 here is CASSPGPTSGNTIYF. In DNA, the CDR3 is TGCGCCAGCAGCCCTGGGCCGACATCCGGAAACACCATATATTTT. The chain uses TRBV5-1 and TRBJ1-3; D remains ambiguous. CDR1 SGHRS and CDR2 YFSETQ come from the germline V gene. V dropped 4 bases and J dropped 4 bases, with 15 bases sitting between them. The CDR3 length is 15 residues.

The chain joins TRBV7-2 to TRBJ2-7; D is perhaps TRBD2 (6 bases). Germline lookup yields CDR1 SGHTA and CDR2 FQGNSA. V lost 4 bases to trimming and J lost 4 bases, with 14 bases between them. There are 14 residues in the CDR3. This CDR3 is CASSSTGVLYEQYF. CDR3 nucleotide sequence: TGTGCCAGCAGCTCAACGGGGGTACTATACGAGCAGTACTTC.

This chain connects TRBV2 to TRBJ2-7; 11 positions agree with TRBD1. CDR1 and CDR2 (germline): SNHLY, FYNNEI. The CDR3 consists of 14 residues. After removal of 8 bases from V and 3 bases from J, the junction contained 6 bases not matched to a gene. As DNA, the CDR3 is TGTGCCAGCCCTAGGGACAGGGGGGTCTACGAGCAGTACTTC. Its translation is CASPRDRGVYEQYF.

The CDR3 region has the DNA TGTGCCAGCAGCCCCGAGCGGGGGTCAACTAATGAAAAACTGTTTTTT. Encoded protein: CASSPERGSTNEKLFF. The chain uses TRBV7-9 and TRBJ1-4, with a tentative D call TRBD1 (5 bases). The V gene lost 5 bases and the J gene lost 0 bases, with 13 bases spanning the gap. The CDR3 sequence is 16 residues long. The germline V gene has CDR1 SEHNR and CDR2 FQNEAQ (reference sequence).

The chain recombines TRBV6-5 with TRBJ2-1, with 10 bases fitting TRBD2. This CDR3 region has 14 residues. The germline CDR1 and CDR2 sequences are MNHEY and SVGAGI. The V gene end was trimmed by 6 bases and the J gene end by 6 bases; junction bases not matched to a gene: 5. CDR3 nucleotide sequence: TGTGCCAGCAGCAACAGCGGGGGGGCCAATGAGCAGTTCTTC. Protein: CASSNSGGANEQFF.

V and J are TRBV19 and TRBJ1-1; D not certain. Germline assignment: CDR1 LNHDA and CDR2 SQIVND (reference sequence). CDR3 length equals 15 residues. Trimming stripped 2 bases from V and 0 bases from J, with 10 bases between. CDR3 sequence: CASSIHPRLNTEAFF. The CDR3 DNA is TGTGCCAGTAGTATACATCCCAGATTGAACACTGAAGCTTTCTTT.

The CDR3 nucleotides are TGTGCCAGCAGCTCCGGACAGGGACACTATGGCTACACCTTC. Translating it yields CASSSGQGHYGYTF. V gene TRBV5-6 combines with J gene TRBJ1-2; the match to TRBD1 covers 8 bases. V shed 3 bases, J shed 3 bases, and the junction held 4 bases outside the gene matches. Germline CDR1 SGHDT, CDR2 YYEEEE. This CDR3 region has 14 residues.

The chain joins TRBV6-2 or TRBV6-3 to TRBJ2-2; TRBD1 matches at 7 bases. The CDR3 runs to 15 residues. Germline loops: CDR1 MNHEY, CDR2 SVGEGT. Unmatched junction bases numbered 8, after V lost 2 bases and J lost 8 bases. The CDR3 region has the DNA TGTGCCAGCAGTTACCCGGGACAGTCGAAAGGGGAGCTGTTTTTT. It codes for CASSYPGQSKGELFF.

This chain joins TRBV2 and TRBJ1-1; D is undetermined. The CDR3 covers 13 residues. The germline gives CDR1 SNHLY, CDR2 FYNNEI. V was clipped by 6 bases and J by 0 bases, with 8 bases between them. Here the CDR3 DNA reads TGTGCCAGCAGCGCCGACATGAACACTGAAGCTTTCTTT. It specifies CASSADMNTEAFF.

This sequence joins TRBV7-8 and TRBJ1-2, with 7 bases lining up with TRBD1. With 5 bases clipped from V and 0 bases from J, the junction kept 12 bases outside the gene matches. CDR1 and CDR2 (germline): SGHVS, FQNEAQ. CDR3 length equals 17 residues. The CDR3 spells CASSPRQGREANYGYTF. CDR3 nucleotides: TGTGCCAGCAGCCCGCGACAGGGAAGGGAAGCTAACTATGGCTACACCTTC.

This clone was counted only a few times. The gene calls are TRBV19 and TRBJ1-6, with a possible D match to TRBD1 (5 bases). V lost 4 bases and J lost 0, with 13 bases in between. The CDR3 is 17 residues long. From germline, CDR1 is LNHDA and CDR2 SQIVND (reference sequence). The CDR3 reads CASSKDRHSSYNSPLHF. The CDR3, as DNA: TGTGCCAGTAGTAAAGACAGACATAGCTCCTATAATTCACCCCTCCACTTT.

The rearrangement joins TRBV10-3 to TRBJ2-2, with 9 positions matching TRBD1. Looked up from germline, CDR1 is ENHRY and CDR2 is SYGVKD. The V gene end was trimmed by 8 bases and the J gene end by 4 bases; junction bases not matched to a gene: 8. This CDR3 has 15 residues. The CDR3 protein is CAIPKDRGGTGELFF. CDR3 sequence (DNA): TGTGCCATCCCCAAGGACAGGGGAGGCACCGGGGAGCTGTTTTTT.

CDR3 residues: CAISGLPNYEQYF. In DNA form, the CDR3 reads TGTGCCATCTCGGGACTCCCTAACTACGAGCAGTACTTC. The rearrangement joins TRBV10-3 to TRBJ2-7; maybe TRBD2 (6 bases). The germline gives CDR1 ENHRY, CDR2 SYGVKD. The CDR3 consists of 13 residues. V lost 8 bases, J lost 3 bases, and 14 bases lay in between.